A few counts support the clone carrying this T cell receptor (beta chain). The authors' processing: Reference gene primer amplification gave nucleated cell count estimates. The data were produced by immunoSEQ multiplex PCR, yet TCRdb's version contains in-frame clones alone and is incomplete. The DNA was the basis for D and trimming; V, J and clone size are from that table. This table holds about 110,000 clones, 65% to 80% found once. This entry comes from a study of blood T cell repertoires in COVID-19. Overall study: COVID-19 samples from acute and convalescent phases originated in the United States, Italy and Spain. Sample material is recorded as cDNA or gDNA derived from T cells, B-cell-depleted T cells, or PBMCs.

CDR1 and CDR2 from the germline V gene are GTSNPN and SVGIG (reference sequence). This CDR3 has 13 amino acids. The V gene lost 0 bases and the J gene lost 5 bases, with 10 bases spanning the gap. The chain links TRBV30 to TRBJ2-5; unclear D gene. The sequence came from a woman between 40 and 55 years old with acute or convalescent COVID-19. The sample comprised peripheral blood. The CDR3 DNA follows: TGTGCCTGGAGTGTAGGAGTTTCCGAGACCCAGTACTTC. Translated: CAWSVGVSETQYF.